This is a list of T cell receptor beta chains from one sample in a study of vaccination and CD4 T cells after COVID-19. No antigen has been identified for these receptors. Via MiXCR, TCRdb re-called the PCR reads, giving one row per CDR3 protein. The sample consists of about 16,000 distinct CDR3 sequences, roughly 54% of them appearing once. The specimen was CD4+ T cells from blood, cultured in vitro, collected before SARS-CoV-2 vaccination. All receptors derive from a human donor who had recovered from COVID-19. CDR3s include the opening cysteine and the closing phenylalanine or tryptophan.

J	V	CDR3
TRBJ2-7	TRBV18	CASSPYRGGNEQYF
TRBJ2-7	TRBV20-1	CSANLAFEQYF
TRBJ2-7	TRBV27	CASSLGQGPFEQYF
TRBJ2-3	TRBV7-9	CASSSGLAGGPGNTDTQYF
TRBJ2-1	TRBV28	CASSLSLNEQFF
TRBJ2-3	TRBV6-1	CASSPPLGTASTDTQYF
TRBJ1-6	TRBV28	CASNPLAYNSPLHF
TRBJ2-7	TRBV20-1	CSASGPNSGSYEQYF
TRBJ1-1	TRBV18	CASSTPGRGAFF
TRBJ2-7	TRBV28	CASSFQGASYEQYF
TRBJ2-1	TRBV20-1	CSMTSGTTYNEQFF
TRBJ1-6	TRBV2	CASTQGRPLHF
TRBJ2-5	TRBV24-1	CATSDPGLALIETQYF
TRBJ2-1	TRBV2	CASRRTSGTYNEQFF
TRBJ1-2	TRBV24-1	CATSDPGHGYTF
TRBJ2-7	TRBV19	CASSRQWPYEQYF
TRBJ2-1	TRBV20-1	CSARSGNFGYNEQFF
TRBJ2-7	TRBV7-9	CASSSLGSYEQYF